Here is one TCR beta chain with its context. The antigen is not known. The CDR3 is 13 amino acids. Germline lookup yields CDR1 LNHDA and CDR2 SQIVND (reference sequence). Unmatched junction bases numbered 2, after V lost 4 bases and J lost 4 bases. The sample originates from a study of cytomegalovirus exposure and HLA in healthy donors. Study-level information: Findings of an earlier analysis included around 120 million unique TCR beta sequences from 200 million or so T cells.

Findings and limits, study-wide: Later analysis found that TCR beta chains associated with HLA were more clonally expanded than other, equally common chains. Per a prior analysis, the majority of TCR beta V segments were productive roughly 87% or roughly 30% of the time.

The PCR ran on 60 Vbeta and 13 Jbeta primers. Produced via immunoSEQ multiplex PCR; TCRdb's table is partial and in-frame only. The repertoire holds more than 150,000 clones, with around 80% as singletons. The sequence came from a young man in good health and CMV-seronegative. The chain employs TRBV19 and TRBJ2-3, with 7 bases that match TRBD2. Input material: PBMCs. Written as DNA, the CDR3 is TGTGCCAGTAGTAGCCTAGCGGCAGATACGCAGTATTTT. Amino acid sequence: CASSSLAADTQYF.